This TCR beta chain was sequenced in a study of T cell repertoires in cytomegalovirus infection. Study-wide context: Well-studied HLA-B-restricted CMV epitopes were used in the study alongside recently identified HLA-C-restricted ones. Public TCR beta signatures were indicative of both CMV infection and a matching HLA type. Overall study findings and caveats: CMV-specific TCR beta clonotypes restricted by HLA-C were the ones dominating the ex vivo response. The study identified carriers of CMV plus the relevant HLA from cumulative public TCR beta family frequency.

This CDR3 is built from 12 residues. V was pared by 5 bases and J by 6 bases, with 7 bases between. This clonotype has ten or more counts. Its matching antigen is unknown. TCRdb analysed the reads with MiXCR anew, one entry per CDR3 protein. The table has about 220,000 distinct CDR3 sequences, 35% to 40% seen once. The V and J genes are TRBV12-3 or TRBV12-4 and TRBJ2-2; D ambiguous. This sequence was found in a human donor in good health (CMV status not recorded). Some clones in this sample may be carry-over from other donors' samples. The source material was CD8+ T cells from cultured PBMCs, sampled from culture after CMV antigen stimulation. The CDR3 loop is CASSKGPGELFF. The CDR3 DNA reads TGTGCCAGCAGTAAAGGACCCGGGGAGCTGTTTTTT.